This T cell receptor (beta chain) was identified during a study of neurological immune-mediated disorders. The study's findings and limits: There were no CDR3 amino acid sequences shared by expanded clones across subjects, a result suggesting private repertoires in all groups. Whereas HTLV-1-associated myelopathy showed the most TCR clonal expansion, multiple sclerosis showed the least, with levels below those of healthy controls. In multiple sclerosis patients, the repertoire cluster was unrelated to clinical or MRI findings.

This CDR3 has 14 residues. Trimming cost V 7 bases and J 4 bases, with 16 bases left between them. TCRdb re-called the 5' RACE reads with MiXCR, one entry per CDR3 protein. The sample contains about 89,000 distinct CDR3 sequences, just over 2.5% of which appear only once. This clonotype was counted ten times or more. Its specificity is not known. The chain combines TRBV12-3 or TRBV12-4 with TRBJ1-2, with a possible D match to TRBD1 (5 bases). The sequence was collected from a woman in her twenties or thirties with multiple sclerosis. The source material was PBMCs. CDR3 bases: TGTGCCAGCACCCCCGGAGGGGAGGTCTATGGCTACACCTTC. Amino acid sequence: CASTPGGEVYGYTF.